This T cell receptor (beta chain) was documented in a study of blood T cell repertoires in COVID-19. For the study at large: The United States, Italy and Spain were the sources of the acute and convalescent COVID-19 samples. The analysed material was cDNA or gDNA that came from T cells, B-cell-depleted T cells, or PBMCs.

Germline V gene data show CDR1 as GTSNPN and CDR2 as SVGIG (reference sequence). This CDR3 region has 15 residues. The J segment lost 5 bases and the V segment lost 6 bases, leaving 14 bases of the junction unmatched. Sequenced by immunoSEQ multiplex PCR; TCRdb stores in-frame clones only, minus some. The sample lists about 45,000 clones; roughly 90% were seen once. The rearrangement uses TRBV30 and TRBJ2-5; TRBD1 aligns across 8 bases. The sequence was collected from a human donor in a cohort sampled during active COVID-19. The sequenced sample consisted of peripheral blood. The CDR3 DNA follows: TGTGCCTGCTCCCCACAGGGGGGAAGTTGGGAGACCCAGTACTTC. Its protein product is CACSPQGGSWETQYF. Combining the CDR3 with reference TRBV30 and TRBJ2-5 gives the whole variable domain SQTIHQWPATLVQPVGSPLSLECTVEGTSNPNLYWYRQAAGRGLQLLFYSVGIGQISSEVPQNLSASRPQDRQFILSSKKLLLSDSGFYLCACSPQGGSWETQYFGPGTRLLVL.